This is a list of T cell receptor beta chains from one sample in a study of blood T cell repertoires in COVID-19. Profiled with immunoSEQ multiplex PCR; TCRdb holds only in-frame clones, not every one. Among under 140,000 clones listed, around 79% were seen once. Specimen: peripheral blood. Receptors were obtained from a woman over 75 with active or convalescent COVID-19. The CDR3 runs from the conserved cysteine through the conserved F or W. A D gene is named only where the DNA matches it firmly. The size entry is marked missing in some rows and otherwise reads once, few, many or a size class.

clone size: NA; D gene: NA; V gene: TRBV28; J gene: TRBJ1-1; CDR3 DNA: TGTGCCAGCAGTTTGGGGGGAGCGAACACTGAAGCTTTCTTT; CDR3 protein: CASSLGGANTEAFF
clone size: NA; D gene: TRBD1; V gene: TRBV7-9; J gene: TRBJ1-2; CDR3 DNA: TGTGCCAGCAGCTTCCTTTCTCAGGGGGCAAGGGGCTACACCTTC; CDR3 protein: CASSFLSQGARGYTF
clone size: NA; D gene: NA; V gene: TRBV2; J gene: TRBJ1-1; CDR3 DNA: TGTGCCAGACGGGACACTTACACTGAAGCTTTCTTT; CDR3 protein: CARRDTYTEAFF
clone size: NA; D gene: TRBD1; V gene: TRBV2; J gene: TRBJ1-5; CDR3 DNA: TGTGCCAGCAGTGGGGGGCAGGGGGCATCGACTCAGCCCCAGCATTTT; CDR3 protein: CASSGGQGASTQPQHF
clone size: NA; D gene: TRBD2; V gene: TRBV4-1; J gene: TRBJ2-4; CDR3 DNA: TGCGCCAGCCGGACTAGTATCCTAGCCAAAAACATTCAGTACTTC; CDR3 protein: CASRTSILAKNIQYF
clone size: NA; D gene: NA; V gene: TRBV20-1; J gene: TRBJ1-5; CDR3 DNA: TGCAGTGCTAGTTTGATTCACGGGAGCAATCAGCCCCAGCATTTT; CDR3 protein: CSASLIHGSNQPQHF
clone size: NA; D gene: TRBD2; V gene: TRBV25-1; J gene: TRBJ2-1; CDR3 DNA: TGTGCCAGCAGTGAACTAGCGGTTTACAATGAGCAGTTCTTC; CDR3 protein: CASSELAVYNEQFF
clone size: NA; D gene: NA; V gene: TRBV4-3; J gene: TRBJ1-5; CDR3 DNA: TGCGCCAGCAGCCAAGGATACGGTAGCAATCAGCCCCAGCATTTT; CDR3 protein: CASSQGYGSNQPQHF
clone size: NA; D gene: NA; V gene: TRBV4-2; J gene: TRBJ2-1; CDR3 DNA: TGTGCCAGCAGCCAAGATTCCCAGGGGAGCTCCTACAATGAGCAGTTCTTC; CDR3 protein: CASSQDSQGSSYNEQFF
clone size: once; D gene: NA; V gene: TRBV29-1; J gene: TRBJ2-5; CDR3 DNA: TGCAGCGTTGATCTGGGGCGTCGGGAGACCCAGTACTTC; CDR3 protein: CSVDLGRRETQYF
clone size: NA; D gene: TRBD2; V gene: TRBV7-2; J gene: TRBJ2-1; CDR3 DNA: TGTGCCAGCAGCTCCACTAGCGGGAGTGATGAGCAGTTCTTC; CDR3 protein: CASSSTSGSDEQFF
clone size: NA; D gene: TRBD2; V gene: TRBV28; J gene: TRBJ2-2; CDR3 DNA: TGTGCCAGCAGGCCGACTAGCGGGAGGACGGGCACCGGGGAGCTGTTTTTT; CDR3 protein: CASRPTSGRTGTGELFF
clone size: NA; D gene: NA; V gene: TRBV18; J gene: TRBJ1-1; CDR3 DNA: TGTGCCAGCGTTCGGCTGGCAGGGGTAGGGGACACTGAAGCTTTCTTT; CDR3 protein: CASVRLAGVGDTEAFF
clone size: NA; D gene: NA; V gene: TRBV6-1; J gene: TRBJ2-7; CDR3 DNA: TGTGCCAGCAGTGAAGACAGGGTCGTCGACGAGCAGTACTTC; CDR3 protein: CASSEDRVVDEQYF
clone size: NA; D gene: NA; V gene: TRBV29-1; J gene: TRBJ2-5; CDR3 DNA: TGCAGCGGGCGGGCGGGGTCCGGCGAGACCCAGTACTTC; CDR3 protein: CSGRAGSGETQYF
clone size: NA; D gene: NA; V gene: TRBV19; J gene: TRBJ2-2; CDR3 DNA: TGTGCCAGTAGTACTCTCCTGGCGGGAAGAACCGGGGAGCTGTTTTTT; CDR3 protein: CASSTLLAGRTGELFF
clone size: NA; D gene: TRBD1; V gene: TRBV2; J gene: TRBJ1-1; CDR3 DNA: TGTGCCAGCAGAGCGGGACAGGGGAACACTGAAGCTTTCTTT; CDR3 protein: CASRAGQGNTEAFF
clone size: NA; D gene: TRBD1; V gene: TRBV5-5; J gene: TRBJ1-5; CDR3 DNA: TGTGCCAGCAGCTTGGGTCCGACAGGGAATCAGCCCCAGCATTTT; CDR3 protein: CASSLGPTGNQPQHF
clone size: few; D gene: TRBD2; V gene: TRBV18; J gene: TRBJ2-2; CDR3 DNA: TGTGCCAGCTCGCCAGCCCTAGCGGAGAACACCGGGGAGCTGTTTTTT; CDR3 protein: CASSPALAENTGELFF
clone size: NA; D gene: TRBD1; V gene: TRBV10-3; J gene: TRBJ1-1; CDR3 DNA: TGTGCCATCAGTACCGACAGGGGTGGCACTGAAGCTTTCTTT; CDR3 protein: CAISTDRGGTEAFF
clone size: once; D gene: TRBD2; V gene: TRBV20-1; J gene: TRBJ2-7; CDR3 DNA: TGCAGTGCTAGTAGGCCGTTAGCGGGATACTACGAGCAGTACTTC; CDR3 protein: CSASRPLAGYYEQYF
clone size: NA; D gene: NA; V gene: TRBV6-5; J gene: TRBJ1-4; CDR3 DNA: TGTGCCAGCGCCCGCAGGGCTAATGAAAAACTGTTTTTT; CDR3 protein: CASARRANEKLFF
clone size: NA; D gene: NA; V gene: TRBV10-2; J gene: TRBJ2-1; CDR3 DNA: TGCGCCAGCAGTGTGGGCCGTGAGCAGTTCTTC; CDR3 protein: CASSVGREQFF
clone size: NA; D gene: NA; V gene: TRBV6-5; J gene: TRBJ2-1; CDR3 DNA: TGTGCCAGCAGTCCTACGACAGGAGCCTACAATGAGCAGTTCTTC; CDR3 protein: CASSPTTGAYNEQFF
clone size: NA; D gene: NA; V gene: TRBV29-1; J gene: TRBJ1-1; CDR3 DNA: TGCAGCGTTGCCCCGGGGTACACTGAAGCTTTCTTT; CDR3 protein: CSVAPGYTEAFF
clone size: once; D gene: NA; V gene: TRBV21-1; J gene: TRBJ2-3; CDR3 DNA: TGTGCCAGCAGCTCACCAAGGGGACAGATTAGCACAGATACGCAGTATTTT; CDR3 protein: CASSSPRGQISTDTQYF
clone size: NA; D gene: NA; V gene: TRBV2; J gene: TRBJ2-3; CDR3 DNA: TGTGCCAGCAGACCTAATGGACTATCCACAGATACGCAGTATTTT; CDR3 protein: CASRPNGLSTDTQYF
clone size: NA; D gene: TRBD2; V gene: TRBV19; J gene: TRBJ2-7; CDR3 DNA: TGTGCCAGTAGTATTCTAGCGGGACCCTACGAGCAGTACTTC; CDR3 protein: CASSILAGPYEQYF
clone size: NA; D gene: NA; V gene: TRBV5-4; J gene: TRBJ1-1; CDR3 DNA: TGTGCCAGCAGGGCGGGAGAGGCTGGCGGGGCTGAAGCTTTCTTT; CDR3 protein: CASRAGEAGGAEAFF
clone size: NA; D gene: NA; V gene: TRBV7-9; J gene: TRBJ1-1; CDR3 DNA: TGTGCCAGCAGCTTAACTCCCCGGGGTCTAGGTGTAGACACTGAAGCTTTCTTT; CDR3 protein: CASSLTPRGLGVDTEAFF
clone size: NA; D gene: TRBD2; V gene: TRBV9; J gene: TRBJ2-5; CDR3 DNA: TGTGCCAGCAGCGTAGGTTCTAGCGGGAAGACCCAGTACTTC; CDR3 protein: CASSVGSSGKTQYF
clone size: NA; D gene: NA; V gene: TRBV5-1; J gene: TRBJ2-7; CDR3 DNA: TGCGCCAGCAGCAAGAACAGGGACGAGCAGTACTTC; CDR3 protein: CASSKNRDEQYF
clone size: NA; D gene: TRBD2; V gene: TRBV18; J gene: TRBJ2-7; CDR3 DNA: TGTGCCAGCTCACCACCTAGTGGACTAGCTACCTACGAGCAGTACTTC; CDR3 protein: CASSPPSGLATYEQYF
clone size: NA; D gene: TRBD1; V gene: TRBV29-1; J gene: TRBJ1-1; CDR3 DNA: TGCAGCGTTAGAGACAGGGCGTCCGCTGAAGCTTTCTTT; CDR3 protein: CSVRDRASAEAFF
clone size: NA; D gene: TRBD2; V gene: TRBV7-9; J gene: TRBJ2-3; CDR3 DNA: TGTGCCAGCAGCTTAGGGCTAGCGGGAGTTGCAGATACGCAGTATTTT; CDR3 protein: CASSLGLAGVADTQYF
clone size: NA; D gene: NA; V gene: TRBV12-3/TRBV12-4; J gene: TRBJ1-5; CDR3 DNA: TGTGCCAGCAGTTTAAATGCGGGGAGCCTTCATCATTTT; CDR3 protein: CASSLNAGSLHHF
clone size: NA; D gene: NA; V gene: TRBV3-1/TRBV3-2; J gene: TRBJ2-3; CDR3 DNA: TGTGCCAGCAGCCAATTTACGGGAGATACGCAGTATTTT; CDR3 protein: CASSQFTGDTQYF
clone size: NA; D gene: TRBD1; V gene: TRBV24-1; J gene: TRBJ2-5; CDR3 DNA: TGTGCCACCGCCGAGGGACAGGGATCAGAGACCCAGTACTTC; CDR3 protein: CATAEGQGSETQYF
clone size: once; D gene: TRBD1; V gene: TRBV6-6; J gene: TRBJ1-5; CDR3 DNA: TGTGCCAGCAGTTACCCGGGACAGGGAAAAAAGCAGCCCCAGCATTTT; CDR3 protein: CASSYPGQGKKQPQHF
clone size: NA; D gene: NA; V gene: TRBV5-1; J gene: TRBJ1-3; CDR3 DNA: TGCGCCAGCAGCTCCGAGTCCTCTGGAAACACCATATATTTT; CDR3 protein: CASSSESSGNTIYF
clone size: few; D gene: NA; V gene: TRBV28; J gene: TRBJ2-3; CDR3 DNA: TGTGCCAGCTCTGAAACGGGAGTCGTTGATACGCAGTATTTT; CDR3 protein: CASSETGVVDTQYF
clone size: NA; D gene: NA; V gene: TRBV29-1; J gene: TRBJ1-2; CDR3 DNA: TGCAGCGCTGGACAGCGTAACTATGGCTACACCTTC; CDR3 protein: CSAGQRNYGYTF
clone size: NA; D gene: NA; V gene: TRBV5-1; J gene: TRBJ1-2; CDR3 DNA: TGCGCCAGCAACCCAGGGGATTTGAACTATGGCTACACCTTC; CDR3 protein: CASNPGDLNYGYTF
clone size: NA; D gene: NA; V gene: TRBV18; J gene: TRBJ2-5; CDR3 DNA: TGTGCCAGCTCACCACGGGCGACAGCGACGAAAGAGACCCAGTACTTC; CDR3 protein: CASSPRATATKETQYF
clone size: NA; D gene: TRBD1; V gene: TRBV19; J gene: TRBJ1-2; CDR3 DNA: TGTGCCAGTAGTCGGGACAGGGGTTTCTATGGCTACACCTTC; CDR3 protein: CASSRDRGFYGYTF
clone size: NA; D gene: TRBD2; V gene: TRBV18; J gene: TRBJ2-7; CDR3 DNA: TGTGCCAGCTCACCTTTGGGACTAGCGAGCTACGAGCAGTACTTC; CDR3 protein: CASSPLGLASYEQYF
clone size: NA; D gene: TRBD2; V gene: TRBV7-2; J gene: TRBJ2-2; CDR3 DNA: TGTGCCAGCAGCACTGGACTAGCGGGAGGGCCCGGGGAGCTGTTTTTT; CDR3 protein: CASSTGLAGGPGELFF
clone size: NA; D gene: TRBD2; V gene: TRBV7-2; J gene: TRBJ2-3; CDR3 DNA: TGTGCCAGCAGCTTCATCGGGCCTAGCGGGTTTTCTAGCACAGATACGCAGTATTTT; CDR3 protein: CASSFIGPSGFSSTDTQYF
clone size: once; D gene: NA; V gene: TRBV6-5; J gene: TRBJ2-7; CDR3 DNA: TGTGCCAGCAGTACCCAGGGTGGGCCCTACGAGCAGTACTTC; CDR3 protein: CASSTQGGPYEQYF
clone size: many; D gene: TRBD1; V gene: TRBV7-2; J gene: TRBJ2-7; CDR3 DNA: TGTGCCAGCAGCTTGAACCCTGGGACAGGGATTTACGAGCAGTACTTC; CDR3 protein: CASSLNPGTGIYEQYF
clone size: NA; D gene: TRBD2; V gene: TRBV5-5; J gene: TRBJ2-7; CDR3 DNA: TGTGCCAGCAGCTTGGCTGTTGGGGGGGGGTCCTACGAGCAGTACTTC; CDR3 protein: CASSLAVGGGSYEQYF
clone size: NA; D gene: NA; V gene: TRBV13; J gene: TRBJ2-6; CDR3 DNA: TGTGCCAGCAGATCCGCCGCGCAGGACTCTGGGGCCAACGTCCTGACTTTC; CDR3 protein: CASRSAAQDSGANVLTF
clone size: NA; D gene: TRBD1; V gene: TRBV30; J gene: TRBJ1-4; CDR3 DNA: TGTGCCTGTCCTTCGACAGGGCATAATGAAAAACTGTTTTTT; CDR3 protein: CACPSTGHNEKLFF